This passage covers 30 T cell receptor beta chains from one sample sequenced in a study of blood T cells in healthy people across ages (dated by TCRdb to between 2015 and 2016). Library generation was performed with 5' RACE. The instrument was an Illumina HiSeq 2500. A second 7 to 11 cycle PCR used a sample-barcoded 5' primer and a J-beta primer mix. TCRdb applied fastp at Q25 and MiXCR to the public reads, then kept only in-frame beta chains. CDR3 protein duplicates are merged, each entry listing the most common genes and DNA. In all, the sample holds roughly 800,000 distinct CDR3 sequences, and roughly 64% of those were seen once. The top ten clonotypes cover 20% to 25% of the sample. Material for sequencing was blood. These receptor sequences come from a man aged 30 to 39 in good health.

The chain links TRBV13 to TRBJ2-3; 7 bases map to TRBD2. There are 19 residues in the CDR3. Germline CDR1 and CDR2: PRHDT and FYEKMQ (reference sequence). V trimming: 3 bases; J trimming: 1 base; junction bases outside the gene matches: 16. CDR3 amino acids: CASSFGLSGTPVGTDTQYF. The CDR3 bases are TGTGCCAGCAGCTTTGGTTTAAGCGGGACCCCTGTGGGCACAGATACGCAGTATTTT.

This chain joins TRBV29-1 and TRBJ1-4; D unresolved. Per germline, CDR1 SQVTM and CDR2 ANQGSEA. V was pared by 5 bases and J by 6 bases, with 10 bases between. This CDR3 has 12 residues. CDR3 in amino acids: CSVWVVDEKLFF. CDR3 sequence (DNA): TGCAGCGTTTGGGTAGTTGATGAAAAACTGTTTTTT. The entire variable domain, with the rest obtained from reference TRBV29-1 and TRBJ1-4, is as follows: SAVISQKPSRDICQRGTSLTIQCQVDSQVTMMFWYRQQPGQSLTLIATANQGSEATYESGFVIDKFPISRPNLTFSTLTVSNMSPEDSSIYLCSVWVVDEKLFFGSGTQLSVL.

The J gene is TRBJ1-4, the V gene TRBV7-2; 7 nucleotides match TRBD1. CDR3 length: 14 amino acids. The V gene end was trimmed by 6 bases and the J gene end by 8 bases; junction bases not matched to a gene: 9. CDR1 is SGHTA and CDR2 is FQGNSA in the germline V gene. This CDR3 is CASSFQGGSEKLFF. The CDR3 DNA reads as TGTGCCAGCAGTTTTCAGGGGGGGTCCGAAAAACTGTTTTTT.

The table lists this clonotype with a few counts. The rearrangement links TRBV13 to TRBJ2-1; either TRBD1 or TRBD2 may fit D (6 bases each). The J call is in doubt because the DNA end fits TRBJ2-7 better. CDR3 length: 17 residues. Germline V lookup: CDR1 PRHDT, CDR2 FYEKMQ (reference sequence). The CDR3 nucleotides are TGTGCCAGCAGCTTAGGGCGGGGATGGGGGGCCCGATACGAGCAGTACTTC. This sequence encodes CASSLGRGWGARYEQYF.

This chain links TRBV9 with TRBJ1-2; D might be TRBD1 (6 bases). Germline lookup yields CDR1 SGDLS and CDR2 YYNGEE. The ends were cut back, 3 bases at V and 8 bases at J, with 14 bases in the middle. The CDR3 extends over 13 amino acids. The CDR3 spells CASSARGRMGYTF. Written as DNA, the CDR3 is TGTGCCAGCAGCGCGCGGGGGCGGATGGGCTACACCTTC.

The chain employs TRBV28 and TRBJ2-3; D call uncertain. Germline assignment: CDR1 MDHEN and CDR2 SYDVKM. The CDR3 spans 13 residues. With 4 bases removed from V and 10 bases from J, the gap between germline ends came to 15 bases. CDR3 DNA sequence: TGTGCCAGCAGTTCGCCTCTCTCGACGGCGCAGTATTTT. It codes for CASSSPLSTAQYF. The full variable domain, with the rest looked up from reference TRBV28 and TRBJ2-3, is DVKVTQSSRYLVKRTGEKVFLECVQDMDHENMFWYRQDPGLGLRLIYFSYDVKMKEKGDIPEGYSVSREKKERFSLILESASTNQTSMYLCASSSPLSTAQYFGPGTRLTVL.

The chain combines TRBV10-3 with TRBJ2-1; 7 bases match TRBD2. The DNA end is more similar to TRBJ2-7, so the J call may be wrong. Germline assignment: CDR1 ENHRY and CDR2 SYGVKD. The CDR3 is 15 amino acids. CDR3 in DNA: TGTGCCATCAGTGAAAGCGGGGCCATCTCCTACGAGCAGTACTTC. Translated, it gives CAISESGAISYEQYF.

V and J are TRBV19 and TRBJ2-3, with TRBD2 matching over 7 bases. Per germline, CDR1 LNHDA and CDR2 SQIVND (reference sequence). The length of the CDR3 is 18 residues. The V and J ends lost 5 bases and 2 bases, in that order; junction bases with no gene match: 16. The CDR3 DNA reads as TGTGCCAGTAGTGCCCTCCCACGGAGCGGGGTGCTCACAGATACGCAGTATTTT. Translating gives CASSALPRSGVLTDTQYF.

About this clonotype itself: The junction departs from the called germline gene at one end, perhaps through a read error. The chain carries TRBV20-1 and TRBJ2-1; D might be TRBD1 or TRBD2, each matching 6 bases. The CDR3 consists of 14 residues. Per the germline V gene, CDR1 is DFQATT and CDR2 is SNEGSKA (reference sequence). The CDR3 coding sequence is TGCAGTGCGAGAGGGGGGCTGGATTACAATGAGCAGTTCTTC. Amino acid sequence: CSARGGLDYNEQFF.

The chain combines TRBV11-2 with TRBJ2-5; 7 bases map to TRBD1. The CDR3 covers 14 residues. The V gene's germline CDR1 is SGHAT and CDR2 FQNNGV. V trimming: 5 bases; J trimming: 1 base; junction bases outside the gene matches: 4. CDR3 in DNA: TGTGCCAGCAGCACCGACAGGGCCCAAGAGACCCAGTACTTC. Protein: CASSTDRAQETQYF.

The rearrangement joins TRBV29-1 to TRBJ2-1; either TRBD1 or TRBD2 may supply D (6 bases each). Germline V gene lookup returns CDR1 SQVTM and CDR2 ANQGSEA. Between the trimmed V and J ends, which lost 1 base and 8 bases, there was a span of 15 bases. The CDR3 contains 14 residues. The CDR3 region is CSVEVQEGVDEQFF. The CDR3 DNA follows: TGCAGCGTTGAAGTGCAGGAGGGGGTGGATGAGCAGTTCTTC.

This sequence joins TRBV28 and TRBJ1-3, with D tentatively TRBD1 (6 bases). Trimming removed 3 bases at V and 2 bases at J, with 20 bases between. The CDR3 length is 18 residues. Germline V lookup: CDR1 MDHEN, CDR2 SYDVKM. CDR3 in DNA: TGTGCCAGCAGTTTCCTCGTCCGAGGGGGGGCCCCTGGAAACACCATATATTTT. Its protein product is CASSFLVRGGAPGNTIYF.

This clonotype has just a few counts. This chain connects TRBV29-1 to TRBJ2-3; D assignment may be TRBD1 or TRBD2 (5 bases each). V lost 5 bases and J lost 5, with 35 bases in between. The CDR3 contains 20 residues. Germline lookup yields CDR1 SQVTM and CDR2 ANQGSEA. For the CDR3, the DNA is TGCAGCGTTCTGGTCAGGGTACGCTTTGGGACCATATTTTGGGGAGATACGCAGTATTTT. Translation gives CSVLVRVRFGTIFWGDTQYF.

DNA for the CDR3: TGCAGTGCCATTAGCCTTAGCGGGACCACCTACAATGAGCAGTTCTTC. This translates into CSAISLSGTTYNEQFF. This sequence joins TRBV20-1 and TRBJ2-1; 8 positions match TRBD2. In germline, CDR1 is DFQATT, CDR2 SNEGSKA (reference sequence). The CDR3 covers 16 residues. The V segment lost 6 bases and the J segment 2 bases; nucleotides outside the gene matches: 12.

This clonotype was observed a handful of times. This chain links TRBV12-3 or TRBV12-4 with TRBJ1-2, with a weak D call TRBD1 (5 bases). This CDR3 spans 16 amino acids. With 4 bases removed from V and 5 bases from J, the gap between germline ends came to 20 bases. CDR3 protein: CASSSSLTATGYGYTF. For the CDR3, the DNA is TGTGCCAGCAGTTCCTCCTTGACAGCCACCGGGTATGGCTACACCTTC.

V is TRBV28 and J is TRBJ2-5; D is uncertain. This CDR3 has 13 residues. V was trimmed by 5 bases and J by 1 base, leaving 8 bases between them. Germline CDR1 MDHEN, CDR2 SYDVKM. CDR3 sequence reads: CASSRHFQETQYF. The CDR3 DNA reads TGTGCCAGCAGTCGACACTTCCAAGAGACCCAGTACTTC.

The rearrangement joins TRBV6-6 to TRBJ2-1, with D maybe TRBD2 (6 bases). V shed 0 bases and J shed 9 bases, with 18 bases lying between them. Germline V gene sequence: CDR1 MNHNY, CDR2 SVGAGI (reference sequence). The CDR3 totals 16 residues. CDR3 sequence: CASSYSPTGVLGEQFF. CDR3 DNA: TGTGCCAGCAGTTACTCCCCGACGGGAGTACTCGGTGAGCAGTTCTTC.

This clonotype was detected a few times. The chain is built from TRBV7-9 and TRBJ1-2; the D is unclear. The CDR3 sequence is 12 residues long. V shed 1 base and J shed 10 bases, with 10 bases lying between them. The germline gives CDR1 SEHNR, CDR2 FQNEAQ (reference sequence). The CDR3 bases are TGTGCCAGCAGCTTAGAAGTACCTCACTACACCTTC. Its protein is CASSLEVPHYTF.

The chain joins TRBV18 to TRBJ2-1; no firm D call. V lost 4 bases to trimming and J lost 5 bases, with 12 bases between them. CDR1 is KGHSH, CDR2 LQKENI, per germline. The CDR3 is made up of 14 amino acids. The CDR3 sequence is CASSHQDQNNEQFF. The DNA for the CDR3 is TGTGCCAGCTCACACCAGGACCAAAACAATGAGCAGTTCTTC. Combining the CDR3 with reference TRBV18 and TRBJ2-1 gives the whole variable domain NAGVMQNPRHLVRRRGQEARLRCSPMKGHSHVYWYRQLPEEGLKFMVYLQKENIIDESGMPKERFSAEFPKEGPSILRIQQVVRGDSAAYFCASSHQDQNNEQFFGPGTRLTVL.

The sample holds a few counts of this clonotype. This sequence joins TRBV6-6 and TRBJ1-6; 8 bases agree with TRBD1. V lost 5 bases, J lost 13 bases, and 19 bases stayed unmatched. This CDR3 has 17 amino acids. Per germline, CDR1 MNHNY and CDR2 SVGAGI (reference sequence). The chain's CDR3 is CASSSPTGVVLGAPLHF. CDR3 sequence (DNA): TGTGCCAGCAGTAGTCCGACAGGGGTGGTACTTGGGGCGCCCCTCCACTTT.

This clonotype was found a few times. This chain uses TRBV6-4 with TRBJ2-7, with D unresolved. This CDR3 comprises 12 residues. Germline V gene data show CDR1 as MRHNA and CDR2 as SNTAGT. The V and J ends lost 6 bases and 3 bases respectively, with 9 bases between them. The chain's CDR3 is CASRRQNYEQYF. In DNA, the CDR3 is TGTGCCAGCAGGAGGCAGAACTACGAGCAGTACTTC.

The gene calls are TRBV20-1 and TRBJ2-5; 7 bases are a match to TRBD1. Germline CDR1 reads DFQATT; CDR2 reads SNEGSKA (reference sequence). The ends lost 0 bases at V and 2 bases at J; junction bases unmatched: 6. The CDR3 contains 15 residues. The CDR3 spells CSARDRAGGQETQYF. CDR3 nucleotide sequence: TGCAGTGCTAGAGATCGGGCAGGGGGACAAGAGACCCAGTACTTC.

In DNA, the CDR3 is TGTGCAACAGAATGGGGCGGGAGGAACACAGATACGCAGTATTTT. It encodes CATEWGGRNTDTQYF. The V call is TRBV7-2, the J call TRBJ2-3, with TRBD2 matching over 8 bases. The CDR3 extends over 15 amino acids. Germline CDR1 reads SGHTA; CDR2 reads FQGNSA.

The chain recombines TRBV5-1 with TRBJ2-3; 8 nucleotides line up with TRBD2. CDR3 length equals 16 residues. V trimming: 4 bases; J trimming: 6 bases; junction bases outside the gene matches: 13. CDR1 and CDR2 (germline): SGHRS, YFSETQ. The CDR3 nucleotides read TGCGCCAGCAGCATCATCAGCGGGGGAGCTCCTGATACGCAGTATTTT. It is translated as CASSIISGGAPDTQYF. Looking up the rest from reference TRBV5-1 and TRBJ2-3 gives the full variable domain: KAGVTQTPRYLIKTRGQQVTLSCSPISGHRSVSWYQQTPGQGLQFLFEYFSETQRNKGNFPGRFSGRQFSNSRSEMNVSTLELGDSALYLCASSIISGGAPDTQYFGPGTRLTVL.

The chain is built from TRBV29-1 and TRBJ2-5; D is unclear. The CDR3 consists of 15 residues. Germline V gives CDR1 SQVTM, CDR2 ANQGSEA. The ends were cut back, 6 bases at V and 3 bases at J, with 20 bases in the middle. The CDR3 protein is CSVSRRHGPKETQYF. In DNA, the CDR3 is TGCAGCGTATCCCGACGACACGGGCCTAAAGAGACCCAGTACTTC.

This clonotype was counted a few times. This chain joins TRBV7-9 and TRBJ2-5, with 8 bases identical to TRBD1. There are 15 residues in the CDR3. From germline, CDR1 is SEHNR and CDR2 FQNEAQ (reference sequence). V lost 7 bases and J lost 5; bases outside the gene matches: 12. The CDR3 protein is CASTSSGRGQETQYF. The CDR3 DNA follows: TGTGCCAGCACCTCTTCGGGCAGGGGGCAGGAGACCCAGTACTTC.

The V gene is TRBV7-9, the J gene TRBJ2-1; 11 bases are a match to TRBD2. This CDR3 is built from 15 residues. V gave up 5 bases and J gave up 8 bases; unmatched junction bases: 8. The germline V gene has CDR1 SEHNR and CDR2 FQNEAQ (reference sequence). The CDR3: CASSETSGGSYEQFF. CDR3 DNA sequence: TGTGCCAGCAGCGAAACTAGCGGGGGCAGCTATGAGCAGTTCTTC.

The rearrangement joins TRBV29-1 to TRBJ2-4; maybe TRBD1 (6 bases). The CDR3 runs to 14 residues. Germline values: CDR1 SQVTM, CDR2 ANQGSEA. Between the trimmed V and J ends, which lost 5 bases and 5 bases, there was a span of 16 bases. CDR3 DNA sequence: TGCAGCGTTTCGGACAGCGACTCCCAAAACATTCAGTACTTC. This encodes CSVSDSDSQNIQYF.

The chain has TRBV11-1 and TRBJ2-1; 11 nucleotides line up with TRBD2. Germline V gene lookup returns CDR1 SGHAT and CDR2 FQDESV (reference sequence). This CDR3 comprises 15 residues. Unmatched junction bases numbered 10, after V lost 7 bases and J lost 8 bases. The CDR3 bases are TGTGCCAGCAACTTTTTAGCGGGAGGGCGGTATGAGCAGTTCTTC. Residues: CASNFLAGGRYEQFF.

V and J are TRBV12-3 or TRBV12-4 and TRBJ1-5; unclear D gene. The CDR3 totals 15 residues. V lost 6 bases and J lost 2, with 14 bases in between. The CDR3 sequence is CASRWGISGNQPQHF. The CDR3 nucleotides are TGTGCCAGCAGATGGGGAATTTCGGGCAATCAGCCCCAGCATTTT.